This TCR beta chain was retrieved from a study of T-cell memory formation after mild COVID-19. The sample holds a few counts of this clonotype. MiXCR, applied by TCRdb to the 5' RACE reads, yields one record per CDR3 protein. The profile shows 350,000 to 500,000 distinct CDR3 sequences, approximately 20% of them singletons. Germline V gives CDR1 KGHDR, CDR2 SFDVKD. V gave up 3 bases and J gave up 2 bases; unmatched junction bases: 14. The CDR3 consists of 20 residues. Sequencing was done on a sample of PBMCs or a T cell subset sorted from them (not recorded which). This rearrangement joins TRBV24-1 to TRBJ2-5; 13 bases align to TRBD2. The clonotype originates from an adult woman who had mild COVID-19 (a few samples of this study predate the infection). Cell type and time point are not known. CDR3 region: CATSDPTGTPGLAGQETQYF. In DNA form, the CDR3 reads TGTGCCACCAGTGATCCCACAGGGACTCCGGGACTAGCGGGGCAAGAGACCCAGTACTTC.